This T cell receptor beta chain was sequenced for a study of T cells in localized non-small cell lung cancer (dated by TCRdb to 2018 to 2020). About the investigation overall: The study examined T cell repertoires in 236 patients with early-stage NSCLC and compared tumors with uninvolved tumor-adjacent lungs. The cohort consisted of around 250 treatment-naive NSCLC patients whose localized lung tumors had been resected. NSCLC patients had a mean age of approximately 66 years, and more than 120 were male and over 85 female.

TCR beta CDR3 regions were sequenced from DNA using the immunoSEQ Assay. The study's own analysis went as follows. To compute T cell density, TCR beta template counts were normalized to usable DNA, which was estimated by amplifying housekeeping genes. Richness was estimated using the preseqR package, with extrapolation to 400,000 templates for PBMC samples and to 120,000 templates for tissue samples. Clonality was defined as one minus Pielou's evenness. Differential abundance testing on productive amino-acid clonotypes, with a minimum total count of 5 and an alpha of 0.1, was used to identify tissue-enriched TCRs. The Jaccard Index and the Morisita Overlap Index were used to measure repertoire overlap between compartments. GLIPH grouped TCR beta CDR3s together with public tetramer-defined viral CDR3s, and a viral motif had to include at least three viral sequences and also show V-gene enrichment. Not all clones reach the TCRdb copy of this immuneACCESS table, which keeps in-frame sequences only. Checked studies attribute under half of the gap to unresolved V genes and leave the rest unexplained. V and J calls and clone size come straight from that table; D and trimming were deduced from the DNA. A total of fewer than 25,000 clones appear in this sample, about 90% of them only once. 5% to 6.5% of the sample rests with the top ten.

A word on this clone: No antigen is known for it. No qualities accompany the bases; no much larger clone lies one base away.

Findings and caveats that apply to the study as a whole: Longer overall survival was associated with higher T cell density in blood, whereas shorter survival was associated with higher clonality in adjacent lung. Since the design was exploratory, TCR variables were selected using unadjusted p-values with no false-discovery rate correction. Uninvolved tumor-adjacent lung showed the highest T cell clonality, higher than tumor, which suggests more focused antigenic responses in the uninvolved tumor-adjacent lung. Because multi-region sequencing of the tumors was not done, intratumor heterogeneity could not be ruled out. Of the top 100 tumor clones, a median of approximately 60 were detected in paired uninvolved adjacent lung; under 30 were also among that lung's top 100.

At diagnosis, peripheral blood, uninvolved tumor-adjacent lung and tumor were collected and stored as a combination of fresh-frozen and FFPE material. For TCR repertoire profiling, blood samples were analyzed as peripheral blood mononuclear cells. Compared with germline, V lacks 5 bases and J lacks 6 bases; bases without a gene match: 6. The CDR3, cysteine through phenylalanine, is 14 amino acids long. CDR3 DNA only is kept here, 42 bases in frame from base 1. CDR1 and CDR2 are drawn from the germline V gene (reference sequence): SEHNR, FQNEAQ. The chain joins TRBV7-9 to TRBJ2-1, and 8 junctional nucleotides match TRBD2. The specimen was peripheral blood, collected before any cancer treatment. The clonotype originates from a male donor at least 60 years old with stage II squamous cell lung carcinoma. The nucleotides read TGTGCCAGCAGCCCACCCGGGACTAGCAATGAGCAGTTCTTC. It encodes CASSPPGTSNEQFF.